This is a list of T cell receptor beta chains from one sample in a study of blood T cell repertoires in COVID-19. The method was immunoSEQ multiplex PCR; TCRdb's version includes in-frame clones alone and lacks a portion of them. The data contain 150,000 or so clones, less than 90% of them singletons. The specimen was PBMCs or T cells enriched from blood (not recorded which). The source is a human donor with acute COVID-19. The donor label of this sample is uncertain. CDR3s include the opening cysteine and the closing phenylalanine or tryptophan. Fields, in order: D gene, V gene, clone size, J gene, CDR3 protein, CDR3 DNA. The D gene is left open where the match is weak. The size entry is marked missing in some rows and otherwise reads once, few, many or a size class.

TRBD2,TRBV18,NA,TRBJ2-1,CASSPGEGSYNEQFF,TGTGCCAGCTCACCAGGGGAGGGCTCCTACAATGAGCAGTTCTTC
NA,TRBV4-3,NA,TRBJ2-1,CASSQDSQGRNNEQFF,TGCGCCAGCAGCCAAGATAGCCAGGGCAGGAACAATGAGCAGTTCTTC
NA,TRBV7-9,NA,TRBJ2-1,CASAVGGSSYNEQFF,TGTGCCAGCGCCGTTGGAGGCAGCTCCTACAATGAGCAGTTCTTC
NA,TRBV30,NA,TRBJ2-4,CAWSVYGNIQYF,TGTGCCTGGAGTGTATACGGTAACATTCAGTACTTC
TRBD1,TRBV3-1/TRBV3-2,NA,TRBJ2-6,CASSRQGPPLAGANVLTF,TGTGCCAGCAGCCGACAGGGTCCCCCTTTAGCTGGGGCCAACGTCCTGACTTTC
TRBD1,TRBV30,NA,TRBJ2-7,CAWSVGPILGQDEQYF,TGTGCCTGGAGTGTAGGGCCTATACTCGGACAGGACGAGCAGTACTTC
NA,TRBV20-1,once,TRBJ2-5,CSASSAGWETQYF,TGCAGTGCTAGTTCAGCAGGGTGGGAGACCCAGTACTTC
NA,TRBV3-1/TRBV3-2,NA,TRBJ1-1,CASSPEVGAPTEAFF,TGTGCCAGCAGCCCCGAAGTTGGGGCCCCCACTGAAGCTTTCTTT
NA,TRBV7-2,NA,TRBJ2-7,CASSSKEASGEQYF,TGTGCCAGCAGCTCCAAGGAGGCTTCGGGGGAGCAGTACTTC
TRBD1,TRBV19,NA,TRBJ1-5,CASNSDRGQPQHF,TGTGCCAGTAATTCGGACAGGGGCCAGCCCCAGCATTTT
NA,TRBV30,NA,TRBJ1-6,CAWSVLGGMNSPLHF,TGTGCCTGGAGTGTACTCGGAGGGATGAATTCACCCCTCCACTTT
NA,TRBV2,NA,TRBJ1-1,CASSDSRNTEAFF,TGTGCCAGCAGTGATTCCAGGAACACTGAAGCTTTCTTT
TRBD1,TRBV19,once,TRBJ2-7,CASSSGTGTYEQYF,TGTGCCAGTAGCTCCGGGACAGGGACCTACGAGCAGTACTTC
TRBD1,TRBV4-1,NA,TRBJ2-1,CASSQDRDRGQFFNEQFF,TGCGCCAGCAGCCAAGATAGAGACAGGGGGCAATTTTTCAATGAGCAGTTCTTC
NA,TRBV5-1,NA,TRBJ1-2,CASSPSPGQSGYTF,TGCGCCAGCAGCCCATCTCCGGGACAATCTGGCTACACCTTC
TRBD2,TRBV12-3/TRBV12-4,once,TRBJ2-1,CASSFRGSGVVFF,TGTGCCAGCAGTTTTAGAGGGAGCGGGGTTGTGTTCTTC
NA,TRBV9,NA,TRBJ2-3,CASSPGVADTQYF,TGTGCCAGCAGCCCAGGGGTGGCAGATACGCAGTATTTT
TRBD1,TRBV30,NA,TRBJ2-7,CAWSVGLPTRTGMGEQYF,TGTGCCTGGAGTGTAGGCCTTCCGACCCGGACAGGGATGGGCGAGCAGTACTTC
NA,TRBV2,NA,TRBJ2-7,CASSNYEQYF,TGTGCCAGCAGCAACTACGAGCAGTACTTC
NA,TRBV19,NA,TRBJ2-1,CASSIYRLPALHNEQFF,TGTGCCAGTAGTATTTACAGGCTCCCCGCTTTACACAATGAGCAGTTCTTC
NA,TRBV6-5,NA,TRBJ1-1,CAGSGQHLTEAFF,TGTGCCGGCAGCGGACAGCACCTCACTGAAGCTTTCTTT
NA,TRBV18,NA,TRBJ1-1,CASSPPPGSYTEAFF,TGTGCCAGCTCACCACCACCAGGCTCGTATACTGAAGCTTTCTTT
NA,TRBV12-3/TRBV12-4,NA,TRBJ1-6,CASSAPPRALHF,TGTGCCAGCAGTGCCCCCCCGAGGGCCCTCCACTTT
NA,TRBV11-2,few,TRBJ2-3,CASSSRPDTQYF,TGTGCCAGCAGCTCTAGGCCAGATACGCAGTATTTT
TRBD1,TRBV5-1,NA,TRBJ2-7,CASRNRGQDEQYF,TGCGCCAGCAGAAACAGGGGTCAGGACGAGCAGTACTTC
TRBD1,TRBV2,NA,TRBJ1-2,CARRQGASGYGYTF,TGTGCCAGACGACAGGGGGCATCGGGTTATGGCTACACCTTC
TRBD1,TRBV6-4,NA,TRBJ2-7,CASSKALRAGGLGYEQYF,TGTGCCAGCAGCAAGGCTCTCCGCGCAGGGGGCTTGGGATACGAGCAGTACTTC
NA,TRBV7-2,NA,TRBJ2-5,CASSSDSPKETQYF,TGTGCCAGCAGCTCGGACAGTCCAAAGGAGACCCAGTACTTC
TRBD1,TRBV29-1,NA,TRBJ1-5,CSVGDRANQPQHF,TGCAGCGTTGGTGACAGGGCTAATCAGCCCCAGCATTTT
NA,TRBV2,once,TRBJ1-5,CASDPGNNQPQHF,TGTGCCAGCGACCCAGGGAACAATCAGCCCCAGCATTTT
TRBD2,TRBV15,NA,TRBJ2-3,CATSRDRGVAGAKDTQYF,TGTGCCACCAGCAGAGATCGAGGGGTAGCGGGGGCCAAAGATACGCAGTATTTT
TRBD1,TRBV29-1,NA,TRBJ1-1,CSVDVRDRGRYTEAFF,TGCAGCGTTGACGTCCGGGACAGGGGACGGTACACTGAAGCTTTCTTT
TRBD1,TRBV7-3,NA,TRBJ1-1,CASRAVDRGPDTEAFF,TGTGCCAGCAGGGCAGTGGACAGGGGACCGGACACTGAAGCTTTCTTT
NA,TRBV6-5,NA,TRBJ1-1,CASRPSTGPLRAAFF,TGTGCCAGCAGACCTTCAACAGGGCCCCTGCGAGCAGCTTTCTTT
NA,TRBV7-2,once,TRBJ2-3,CASSPYGDTQYF,TGTGCCAGCAGTCCCTACGGGGATACGCAGTATTTT